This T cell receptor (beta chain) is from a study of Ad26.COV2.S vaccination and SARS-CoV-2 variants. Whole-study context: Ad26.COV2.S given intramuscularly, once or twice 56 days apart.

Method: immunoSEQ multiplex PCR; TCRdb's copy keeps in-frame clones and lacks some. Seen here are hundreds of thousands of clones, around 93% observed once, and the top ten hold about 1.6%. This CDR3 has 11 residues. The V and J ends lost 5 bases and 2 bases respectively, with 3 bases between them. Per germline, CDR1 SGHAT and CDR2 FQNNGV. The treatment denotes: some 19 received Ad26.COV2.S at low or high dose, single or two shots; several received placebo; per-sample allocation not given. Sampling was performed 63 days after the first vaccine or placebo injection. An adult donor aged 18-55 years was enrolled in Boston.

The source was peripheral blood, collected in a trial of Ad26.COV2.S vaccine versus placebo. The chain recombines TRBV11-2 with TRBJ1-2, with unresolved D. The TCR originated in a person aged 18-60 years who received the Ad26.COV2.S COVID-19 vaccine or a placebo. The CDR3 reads CASSANYGYTF. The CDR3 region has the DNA TGTGCCAGCAGCGCAAACTATGGCTACACCTTC.